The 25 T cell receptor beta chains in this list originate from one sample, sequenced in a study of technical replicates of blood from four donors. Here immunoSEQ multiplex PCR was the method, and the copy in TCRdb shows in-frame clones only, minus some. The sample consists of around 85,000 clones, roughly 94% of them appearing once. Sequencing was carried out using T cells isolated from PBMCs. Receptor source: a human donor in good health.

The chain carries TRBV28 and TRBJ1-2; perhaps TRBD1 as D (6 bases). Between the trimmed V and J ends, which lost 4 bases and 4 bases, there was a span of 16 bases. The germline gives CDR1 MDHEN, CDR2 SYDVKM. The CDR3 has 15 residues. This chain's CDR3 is CASSSTGSLIYGYTF. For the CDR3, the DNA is TGTGCCAGCAGTTCTACAGGGTCACTAATCTATGGCTACACCTTC.

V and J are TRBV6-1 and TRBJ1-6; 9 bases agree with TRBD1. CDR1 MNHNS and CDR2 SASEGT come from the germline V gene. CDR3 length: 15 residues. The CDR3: CASQGALPYNSPLHF. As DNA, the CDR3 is TGTGCTTCACAGGGGGCGCTTCCCTATAATTCACCCCTCCACTTT.

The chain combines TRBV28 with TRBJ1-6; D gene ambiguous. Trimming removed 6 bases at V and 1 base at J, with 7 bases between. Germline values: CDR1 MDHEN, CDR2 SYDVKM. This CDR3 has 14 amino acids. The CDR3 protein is CASRFPSYNSPLHF. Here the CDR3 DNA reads TGTGCCAGCAGGTTCCCATCCTATAATTCACCCCTCCACTTT.

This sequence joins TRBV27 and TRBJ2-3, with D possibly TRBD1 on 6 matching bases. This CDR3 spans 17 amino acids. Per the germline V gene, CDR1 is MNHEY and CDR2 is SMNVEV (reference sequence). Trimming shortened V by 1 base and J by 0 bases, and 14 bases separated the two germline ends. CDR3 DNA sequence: TGTGCCAGCAGTTTATTGAGGGACACCTTGAGCACAGATACGCAGTATTTT. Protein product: CASSLLRDTLSTDTQYF.

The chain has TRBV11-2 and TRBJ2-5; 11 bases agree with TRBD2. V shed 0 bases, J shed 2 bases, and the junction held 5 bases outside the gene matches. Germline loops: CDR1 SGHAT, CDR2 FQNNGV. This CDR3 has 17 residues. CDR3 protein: CASSLEYGTSGQETQYF. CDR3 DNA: TGTGCCAGCAGCTTAGAATATGGGACTAGCGGACAAGAGACCCAGTACTTC.

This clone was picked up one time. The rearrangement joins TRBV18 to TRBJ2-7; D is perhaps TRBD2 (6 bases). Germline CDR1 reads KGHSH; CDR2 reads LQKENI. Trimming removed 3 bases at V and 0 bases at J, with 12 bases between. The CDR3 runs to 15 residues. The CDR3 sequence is CASSPARDGSYEQYF. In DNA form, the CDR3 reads TGTGCCAGCTCACCCGCGCGGGACGGCTCCTACGAGCAGTACTTC.

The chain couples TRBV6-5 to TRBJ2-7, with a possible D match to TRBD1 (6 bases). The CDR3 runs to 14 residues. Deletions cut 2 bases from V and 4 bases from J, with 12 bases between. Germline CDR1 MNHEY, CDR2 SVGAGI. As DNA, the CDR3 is TGTGCCAGCAGTTACAGGCAGGGGATTTACGAGCAGTACTTC. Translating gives CASSYRQGIYEQYF.

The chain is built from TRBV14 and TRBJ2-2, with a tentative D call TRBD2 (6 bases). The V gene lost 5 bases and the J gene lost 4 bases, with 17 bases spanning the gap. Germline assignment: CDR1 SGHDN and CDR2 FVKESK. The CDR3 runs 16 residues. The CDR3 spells CASSEKEGRVTGELFF. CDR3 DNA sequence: TGTGCCAGCAGCGAGAAGGAGGGACGGGTCACCGGGGAGCTGTTTTTT.

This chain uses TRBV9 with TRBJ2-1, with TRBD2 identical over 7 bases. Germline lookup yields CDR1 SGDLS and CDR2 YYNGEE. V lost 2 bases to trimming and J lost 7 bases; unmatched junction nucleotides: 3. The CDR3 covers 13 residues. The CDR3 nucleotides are TGTGCCAGCAGCGTTAGTAGCGGGAATGAGCAGTTCTTC. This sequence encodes CASSVSSGNEQFF.

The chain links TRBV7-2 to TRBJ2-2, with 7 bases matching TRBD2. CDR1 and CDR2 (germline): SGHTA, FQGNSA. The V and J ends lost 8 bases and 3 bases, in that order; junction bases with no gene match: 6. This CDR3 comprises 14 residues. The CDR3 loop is CASGRGVYTGELFF. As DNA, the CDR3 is TGTGCCAGCGGCCGGGGGGTCTACACCGGGGAGCTGTTTTTT.

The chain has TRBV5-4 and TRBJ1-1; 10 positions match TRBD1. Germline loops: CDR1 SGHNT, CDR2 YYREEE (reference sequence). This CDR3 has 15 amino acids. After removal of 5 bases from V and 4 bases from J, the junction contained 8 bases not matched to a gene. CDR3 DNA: TGTGCCAGCAGGATGACAGGGGGCTTGCTCACTGAAGCTTTCTTT. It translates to CASRMTGGLLTEAFF. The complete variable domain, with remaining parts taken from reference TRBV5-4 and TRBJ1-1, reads ETGVTQSPTHLIKTRGQQVTLRCSSQSGHNTVSWYQQALGQGPQFIFQYYREEENGRGNFPPRFSGLQFPNYSSELNVNALELDDSALYLCASRMTGGLLTEAFFGQGTRLTVV.

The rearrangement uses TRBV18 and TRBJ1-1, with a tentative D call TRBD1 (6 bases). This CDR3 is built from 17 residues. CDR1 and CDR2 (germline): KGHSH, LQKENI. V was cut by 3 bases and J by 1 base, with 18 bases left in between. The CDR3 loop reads CASSPVIPGTPNTEAFF. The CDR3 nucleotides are TGTGCCAGCTCACCTGTAATCCCCGGGACACCGAACACTGAAGCTTTCTTT.

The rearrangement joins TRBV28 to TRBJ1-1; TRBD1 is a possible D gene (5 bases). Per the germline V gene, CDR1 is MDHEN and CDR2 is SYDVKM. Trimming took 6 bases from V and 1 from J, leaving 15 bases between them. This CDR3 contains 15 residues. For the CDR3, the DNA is TGTGCCAGCAGGACAGCTGGTAGGAAGAACACTGAAGCTTTCTTT. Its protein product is CASRTAGRKNTEAFF.

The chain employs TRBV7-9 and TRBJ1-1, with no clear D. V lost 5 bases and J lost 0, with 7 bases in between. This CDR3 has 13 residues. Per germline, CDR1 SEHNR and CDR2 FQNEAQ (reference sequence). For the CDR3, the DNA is TGTGCCAGCAGCCAGGTTATGAACACTGAAGCTTTCTTT. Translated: CASSQVMNTEAFF.

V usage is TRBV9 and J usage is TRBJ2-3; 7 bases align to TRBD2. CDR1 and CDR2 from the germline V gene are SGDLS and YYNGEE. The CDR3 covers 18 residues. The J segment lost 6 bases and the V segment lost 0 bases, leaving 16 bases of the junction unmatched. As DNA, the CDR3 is TGTGCCAGCAGCGTAGCCCCCCCCTCTAGCGGAAAAAAGGATACGCAGTATTTT. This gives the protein CASSVAPPSSGKKDTQYF.

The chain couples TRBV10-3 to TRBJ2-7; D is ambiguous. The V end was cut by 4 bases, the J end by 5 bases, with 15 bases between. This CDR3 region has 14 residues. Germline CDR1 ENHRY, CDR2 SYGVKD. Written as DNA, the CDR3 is TGTGCCATCAGTGTAGGCTCCTACGGAGACGAGCAGTACTTC. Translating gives CAISVGSYGDEQYF.

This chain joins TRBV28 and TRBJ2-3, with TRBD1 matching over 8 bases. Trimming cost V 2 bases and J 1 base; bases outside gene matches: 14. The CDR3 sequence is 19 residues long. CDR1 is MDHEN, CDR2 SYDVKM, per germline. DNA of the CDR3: TGTGCCAGCAGTTTACCTGGTTCCCGCAGGGGGCTTGGCACAGATACGCAGTATTTT. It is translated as CASSLPGSRRGLGTDTQYF.

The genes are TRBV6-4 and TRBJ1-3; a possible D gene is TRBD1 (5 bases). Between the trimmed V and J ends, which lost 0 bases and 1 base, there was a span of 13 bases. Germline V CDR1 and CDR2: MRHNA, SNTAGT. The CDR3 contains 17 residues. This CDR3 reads CASSDSDLRGSGNTIYF. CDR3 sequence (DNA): TGTGCCAGCAGTGACTCAGATTTAAGGGGATCTGGAAACACCATATATTTT.

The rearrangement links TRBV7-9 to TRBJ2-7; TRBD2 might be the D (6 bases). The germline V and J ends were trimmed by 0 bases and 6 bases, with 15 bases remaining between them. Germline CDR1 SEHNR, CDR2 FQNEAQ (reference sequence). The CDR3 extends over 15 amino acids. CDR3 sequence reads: CASSLAGTWRVEQYF. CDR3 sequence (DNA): TGTGCCAGCAGCTTAGCCGGCACATGGAGGGTCGAGCAGTACTTC.

This chain's CDR3 is CASSLRFDEQYF. In DNA form, the CDR3 reads TGCGCCAGCAGCCTCAGATTCGACGAGCAGTACTTC. V gene TRBV5-1 combines with J gene TRBJ2-7; D is unclear. In germline, CDR1 is SGHRS, CDR2 YFSETQ. The germline V and J ends were trimmed by 4 bases and 5 bases, with 10 bases remaining between them. The CDR3 is 12 amino acids.

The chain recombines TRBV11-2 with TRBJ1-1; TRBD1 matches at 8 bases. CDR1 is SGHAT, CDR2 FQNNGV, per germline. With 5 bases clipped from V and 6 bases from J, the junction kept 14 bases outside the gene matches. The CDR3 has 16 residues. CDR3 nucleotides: TGTGCCAGCAGCCCGTATCCAGGACAGGGTGGGTCTGAAGCTTTCTTT. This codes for CASSPYPGQGGSEAFF.

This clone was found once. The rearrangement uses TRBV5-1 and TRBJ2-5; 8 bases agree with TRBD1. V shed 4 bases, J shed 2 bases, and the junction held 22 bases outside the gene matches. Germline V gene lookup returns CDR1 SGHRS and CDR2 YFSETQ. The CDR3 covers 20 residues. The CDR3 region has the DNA TGCGCCAGCAGCCCTGAAACGCCGGGGACAGGCTTTAGGGTACAAGAGACCCAGTACTTC. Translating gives CASSPETPGTGFRVQETQYF.

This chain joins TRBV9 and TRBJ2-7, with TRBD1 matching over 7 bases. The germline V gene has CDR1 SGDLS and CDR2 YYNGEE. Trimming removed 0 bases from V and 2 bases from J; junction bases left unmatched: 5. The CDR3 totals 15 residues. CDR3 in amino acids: CASSVVAGGPYEQYF. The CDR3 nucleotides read TGTGCCAGCAGCGTAGTTGCAGGGGGTCCCTACGAGCAGTACTTC.

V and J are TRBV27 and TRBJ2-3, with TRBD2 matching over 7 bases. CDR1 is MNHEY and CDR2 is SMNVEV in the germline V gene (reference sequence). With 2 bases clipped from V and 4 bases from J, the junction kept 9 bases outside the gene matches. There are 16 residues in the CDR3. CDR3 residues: CASSLTVGGTPDTQYF. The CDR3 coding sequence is TGTGCCAGCAGTTTAACCGTGGGGGGGACCCCAGATACGCAGTATTTT.

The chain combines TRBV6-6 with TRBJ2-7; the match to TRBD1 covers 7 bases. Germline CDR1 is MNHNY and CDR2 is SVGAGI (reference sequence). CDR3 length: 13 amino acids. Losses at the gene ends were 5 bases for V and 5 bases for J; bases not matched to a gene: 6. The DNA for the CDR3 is TGTGCCAGCAGTACGACAGGGAGCCACGAGCAGTACTTC. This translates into CASSTTGSHEQYF.